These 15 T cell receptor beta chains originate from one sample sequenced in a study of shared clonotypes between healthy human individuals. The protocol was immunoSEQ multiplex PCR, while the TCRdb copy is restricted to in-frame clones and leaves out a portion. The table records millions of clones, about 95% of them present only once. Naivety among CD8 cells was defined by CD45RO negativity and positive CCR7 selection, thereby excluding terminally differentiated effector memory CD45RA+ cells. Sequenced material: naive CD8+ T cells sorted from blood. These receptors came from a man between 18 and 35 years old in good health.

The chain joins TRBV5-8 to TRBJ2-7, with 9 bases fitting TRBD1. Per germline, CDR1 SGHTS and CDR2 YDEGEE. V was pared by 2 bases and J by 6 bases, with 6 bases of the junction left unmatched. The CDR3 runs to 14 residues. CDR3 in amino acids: CASSLRGQGSEQYF. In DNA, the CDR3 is TGTGCCAGCAGCTTACGGGGACAGGGTTCCGAGCAGTACTTC.

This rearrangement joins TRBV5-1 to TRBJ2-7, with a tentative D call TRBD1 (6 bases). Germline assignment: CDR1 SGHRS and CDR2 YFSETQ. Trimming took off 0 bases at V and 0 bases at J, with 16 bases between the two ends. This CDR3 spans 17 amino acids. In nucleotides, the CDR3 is TGCGCCAGCAGCTTGGAGGGGGTTGGGGACAACTCCTACGAGCAGTACTTC. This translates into CASSLEGVGDNSYEQYF.

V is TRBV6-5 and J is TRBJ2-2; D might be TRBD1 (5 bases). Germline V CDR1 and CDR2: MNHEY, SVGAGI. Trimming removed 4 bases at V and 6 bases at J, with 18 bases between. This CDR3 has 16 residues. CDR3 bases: TGTGCCAGCAGTTCTTTTGCGACAGAATACGCCGGGGAGCTGTTTTTT. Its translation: CASSSFATEYAGELFF.

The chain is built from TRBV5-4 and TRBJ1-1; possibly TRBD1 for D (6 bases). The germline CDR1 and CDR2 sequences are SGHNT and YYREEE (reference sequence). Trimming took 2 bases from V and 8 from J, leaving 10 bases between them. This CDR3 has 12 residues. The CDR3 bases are TGTGCCAGCAGCTTTGGACAGATAGAAGCTTTCTTT. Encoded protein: CASSFGQIEAFF.

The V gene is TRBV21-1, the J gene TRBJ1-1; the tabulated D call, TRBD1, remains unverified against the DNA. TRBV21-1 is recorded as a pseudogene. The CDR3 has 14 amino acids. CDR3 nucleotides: TGTGCCAGCAGCAAAGGTCCCAGGGGGACTGAAGCTTTCTTT. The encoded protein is CASSKGPRGTEAFF.

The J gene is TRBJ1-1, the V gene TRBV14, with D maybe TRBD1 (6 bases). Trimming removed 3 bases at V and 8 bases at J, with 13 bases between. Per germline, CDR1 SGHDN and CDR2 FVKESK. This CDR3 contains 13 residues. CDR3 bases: TGTGCCAGCAGCCACGAGGGCGGGACAGAAGCTTTCTTT. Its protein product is CASSHEGGTEAFF.

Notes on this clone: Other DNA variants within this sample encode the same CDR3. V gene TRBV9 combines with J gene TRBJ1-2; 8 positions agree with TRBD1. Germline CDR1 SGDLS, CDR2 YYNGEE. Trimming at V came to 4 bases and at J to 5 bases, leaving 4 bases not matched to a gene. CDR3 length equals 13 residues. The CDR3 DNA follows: TGTGCCAGCAGCCCCGGACAGGGTTATGGCTACACCTTC. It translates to CASSPGQGYGYTF.

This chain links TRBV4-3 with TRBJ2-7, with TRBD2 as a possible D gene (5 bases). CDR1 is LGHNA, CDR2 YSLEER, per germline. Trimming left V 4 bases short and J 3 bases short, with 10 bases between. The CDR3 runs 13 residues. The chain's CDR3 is CASSPRRGYEQYF. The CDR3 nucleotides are TGCGCCAGCAGCCCCCGTCGGGGCTACGAGCAGTACTTC.

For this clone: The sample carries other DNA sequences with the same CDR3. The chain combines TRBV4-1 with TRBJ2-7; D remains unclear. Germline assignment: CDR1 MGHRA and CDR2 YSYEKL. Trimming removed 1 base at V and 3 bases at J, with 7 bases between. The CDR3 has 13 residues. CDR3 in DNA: TGCGCCAGCAGCCAAGTTGTTCGCTACGAGCAGTACTTC. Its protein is CASSQVVRYEQYF.

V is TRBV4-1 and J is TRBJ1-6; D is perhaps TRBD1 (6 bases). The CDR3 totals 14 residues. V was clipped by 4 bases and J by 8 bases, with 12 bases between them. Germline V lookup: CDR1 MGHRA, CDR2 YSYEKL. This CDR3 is CASSLGQKDSPLHF. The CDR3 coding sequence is TGCGCCAGCAGCCTCGGACAGAAAGATTCACCCCTCCACTTT.

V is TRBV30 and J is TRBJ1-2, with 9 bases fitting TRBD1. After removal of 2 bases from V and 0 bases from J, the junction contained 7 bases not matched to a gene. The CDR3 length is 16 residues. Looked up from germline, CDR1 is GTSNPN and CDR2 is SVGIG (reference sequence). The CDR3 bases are TGTGCCTGGAGTATGACAGGGGGAAAAGCTAACTATGGCTACACCTTC. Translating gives CAWSMTGGKANYGYTF.

This CDR3 reads CASSPGGPHSPLHF. The CDR3 nucleotides read TGTGCCAGCAGCCCTGGCGGGCCCCATTCACCCCTCCACTTT. V is TRBV7-9 and J is TRBJ1-6; D ambiguous. The CDR3 consists of 14 residues. In germline, CDR1 is SEHNR, CDR2 FQNEAQ (reference sequence). Deletions cut 5 bases from V and 8 bases from J, with 13 bases between.

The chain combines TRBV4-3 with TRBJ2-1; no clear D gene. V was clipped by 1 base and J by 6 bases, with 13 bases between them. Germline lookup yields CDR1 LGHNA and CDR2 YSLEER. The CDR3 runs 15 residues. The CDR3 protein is CASSQATLDGNEQFF. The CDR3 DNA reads TGCGCCAGCAGCCAAGCGACGTTGGACGGCAATGAGCAGTTCTTC.

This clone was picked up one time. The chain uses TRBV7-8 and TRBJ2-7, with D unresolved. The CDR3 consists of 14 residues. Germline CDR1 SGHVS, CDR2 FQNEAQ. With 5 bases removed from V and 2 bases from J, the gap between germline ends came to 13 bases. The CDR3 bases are TGTGCCAGCAGCGATGGACCGAACACCTACGAGCAGTACTTC. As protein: CASSDGPNTYEQYF. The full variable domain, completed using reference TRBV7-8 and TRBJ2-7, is GAGVSQSPRYKVAKRGQDVALRCDPISGHVSLFWYQQALGQGPEFLTYFQNEAQLDKSGLPSDRFFAERPEGSVSTLKIQRTQQEDSAVYLCASSDGPNTYEQYFGPGTRLTVT.

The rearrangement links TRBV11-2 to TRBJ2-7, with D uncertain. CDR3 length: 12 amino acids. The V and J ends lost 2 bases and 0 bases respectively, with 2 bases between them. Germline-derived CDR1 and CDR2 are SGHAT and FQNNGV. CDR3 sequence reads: CASSLTSYEQYF. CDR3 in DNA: TGTGCCAGCAGCTTAACCTCCTACGAGCAGTACTTC.